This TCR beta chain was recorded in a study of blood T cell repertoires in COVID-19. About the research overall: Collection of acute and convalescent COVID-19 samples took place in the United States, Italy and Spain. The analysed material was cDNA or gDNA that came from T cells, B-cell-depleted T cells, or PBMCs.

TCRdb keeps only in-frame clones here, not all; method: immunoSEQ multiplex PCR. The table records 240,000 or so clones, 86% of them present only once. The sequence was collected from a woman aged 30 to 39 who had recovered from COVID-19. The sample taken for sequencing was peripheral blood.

CDR3 in DNA: TGTGCCAGCAGCCAAGATATGGGGGGGGCAGGCACCGGGGAGCTGTTTTTT. Its translation is CASSQDMGGAGTGELFF. The gene calls are TRBV4-2 and TRBJ2-2, with D maybe TRBD2 (7 bases). This CDR3 has 17 residues. V dropped 0 bases and J dropped 4 bases, with 15 bases sitting between them. CDR1 LGHNA and CDR2 YNFKEQ come from the germline V gene.